Shown below are 5 T cell receptor beta chains from a single sample sequenced in a study of T-cell reconstitution after alpha-beta-depleted transplantation in children. Library preparation (for TCRbeta) was performed with unique molecular identifiers. In TCRdb, the PCR reads were re-called with MiXCR into one record per CDR3 protein. Of about 980,000 distinct CDR3 sequences in the sample, 25% to 30% are singletons; the top ten hold around 30%. Sequences were derived from PBMCs, mostly from graft donor cells, sampled 360 days after TCRalphabeta/CD19-depleted stem cell transplant. Receptor source: a boy in the first two years of life who had a stem cell transplant for SCID, so the T cells may come from the graft donor.

This clonotype has only a few counts. This rearrangement joins TRBV9 to TRBJ2-7, with D maybe TRBD2 (6 bases). CDR3 size: 14 residues. V was shortened by 3 bases and J by 2 bases, with 12 bases between the two germline ends. Germline V gene lookup returns CDR1 SGDLS and CDR2 YYNGEE. CDR3 nucleotide sequence: TGTGCCAGCAGCGCATCTAGCGTCCCCTACGAGCAGTACTTC. Protein sequence: CASSASSVPYEQYF.

The rearrangement links TRBV20-1 to TRBJ2-7; 8 nucleotides match TRBD2. The CDR3 loop spans 15 amino acids. The germline CDR1 and CDR2 sequences are DFQATT and SNEGSKA (reference sequence). V dropped 0 bases and J dropped 0; count of bases not matched to a gene: 4. CDR3 DNA sequence: TGCAGTGCTAGAGATTTGCGGGGGGCCTCCTACGAGCAGTACTTC. Amino acid sequence: CSARDLRGASYEQYF.

This clonotype was seen more than once but under ten times. The chain combines TRBV5-1 with TRBJ1-4; no definite D call. The CDR3 consists of 13 residues. The germline V and J ends were trimmed by 2 bases and 14 bases, with 16 bases remaining between them. CDR1 SGHRS and CDR2 YFSETQ come from the germline V gene. In DNA, the CDR3 is TGCGCCAGCAGCTTTAACCTACGGAGCAGGCTGTTTTTT. As protein: CASSFNLRSRLFF.

This clonotype was counted between two and nine times. The CDR3 DNA is TGTGCCAGCAGCCTGCATTTTGAGCAGTTCTTC. Protein sequence: CASSLHFEQFF. V and J are TRBV5-5 and TRBJ2-1; D is undetermined. Per the germline V gene, CDR1 is SGHKS and CDR2 is YYEKEE (reference sequence). The CDR3 sequence is 11 residues long. Trimming took 4 bases from V and 9 from J, leaving 8 bases between them.

This clonotype was picked up a small number of times. The rearrangement uses TRBV18 and TRBJ2-1; unclear D gene. CDR1 and CDR2 from the germline V gene are KGHSH and LQKENI. Trimming took 4 bases from V and 10 from J, leaving 11 bases between them. The CDR3 is 12 amino acids. CDR3 amino acids: CASSRPPGEQFF. CDR3 bases: TGTGCCAGCTCACGCCCCCCGGGCGAGCAGTTCTTC.